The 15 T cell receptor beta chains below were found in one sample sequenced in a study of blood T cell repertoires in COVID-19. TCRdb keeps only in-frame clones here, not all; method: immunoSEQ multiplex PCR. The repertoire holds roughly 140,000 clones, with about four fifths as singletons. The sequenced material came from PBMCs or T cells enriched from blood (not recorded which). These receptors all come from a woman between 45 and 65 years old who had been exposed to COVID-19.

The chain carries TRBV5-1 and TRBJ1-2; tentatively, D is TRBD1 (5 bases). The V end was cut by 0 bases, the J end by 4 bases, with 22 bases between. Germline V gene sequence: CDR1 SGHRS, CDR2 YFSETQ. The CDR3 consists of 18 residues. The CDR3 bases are TGCGCCAGCAGCTTGGTGCTCAACACGGGGGGATTTGGCTATGGCTACACCTTC. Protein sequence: CASSLVLNTGGFGYGYTF.

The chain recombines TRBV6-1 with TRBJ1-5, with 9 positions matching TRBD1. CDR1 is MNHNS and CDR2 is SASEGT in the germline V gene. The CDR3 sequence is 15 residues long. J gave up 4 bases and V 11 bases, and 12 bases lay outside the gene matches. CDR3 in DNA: TGTGCCGGTTCGTTGGGACAGGGTAGAAATCAGCCCCAGCATTTT. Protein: CAGSLGQGRNQPQHF.

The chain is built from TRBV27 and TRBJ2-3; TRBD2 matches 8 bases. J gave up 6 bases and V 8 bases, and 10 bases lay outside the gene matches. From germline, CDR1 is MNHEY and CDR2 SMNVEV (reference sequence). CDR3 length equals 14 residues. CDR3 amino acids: CASRPGGARDTQYF. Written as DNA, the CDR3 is TGTGCCAGCCGTCCCGGGGGGGCCCGCGATACGCAGTATTTT.

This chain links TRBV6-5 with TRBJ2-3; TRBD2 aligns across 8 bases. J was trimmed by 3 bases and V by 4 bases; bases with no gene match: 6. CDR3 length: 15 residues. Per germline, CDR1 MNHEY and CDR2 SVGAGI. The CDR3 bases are TGTGCCAGCAGTTCCGGGGGGGCCCGGACAGATACGCAGTATTTT. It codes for CASSSGGARTDTQYF.

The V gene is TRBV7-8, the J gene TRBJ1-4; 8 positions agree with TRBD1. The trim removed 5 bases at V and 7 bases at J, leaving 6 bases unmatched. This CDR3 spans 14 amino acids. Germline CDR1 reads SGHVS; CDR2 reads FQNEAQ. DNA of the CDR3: TGTGCCAGCAGCCCCGGACAGGGAGGTGAAAAACTGTTTTTT. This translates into CASSPGQGGEKLFF.

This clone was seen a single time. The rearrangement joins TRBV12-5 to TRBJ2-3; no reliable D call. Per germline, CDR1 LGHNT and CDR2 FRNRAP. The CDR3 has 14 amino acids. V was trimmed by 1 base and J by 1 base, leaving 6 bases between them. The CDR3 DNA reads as TGTGCTAGTGGTTTGGGGAGTGGCACAGATACGCAGTATTTT. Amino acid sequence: CASGLGSGTDTQYF.

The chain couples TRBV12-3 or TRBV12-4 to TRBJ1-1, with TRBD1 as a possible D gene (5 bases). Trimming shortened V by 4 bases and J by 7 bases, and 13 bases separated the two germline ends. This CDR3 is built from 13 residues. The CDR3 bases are TGTGCCAGCAGTTCTAGGAGACAGCTTGAAGCTTTCTTT. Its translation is CASSSRRQLEAFF.

The CDR3: CASSQATSGGINTDTQYF. The CDR3 nucleotides are TGTGCCAGCAGCCAAGCGACTAGCGGGGGAATAAACACAGATACGCAGTATTTT. V and J are TRBV3-1 (or the pseudogene TRBV3-2) and TRBJ2-3; TRBD2 aligns across 12 bases. Germline V CDR1 and CDR2: LGHDT, YNNKEL (reference sequence). V gave up 1 base and J gave up 2 bases; unmatched junction bases: 7. The CDR3 has 18 residues.

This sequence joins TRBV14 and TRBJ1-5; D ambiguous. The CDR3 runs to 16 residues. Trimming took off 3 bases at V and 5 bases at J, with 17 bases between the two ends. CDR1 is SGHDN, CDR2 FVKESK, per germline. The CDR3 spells CASSHVYSPIDQPQHF. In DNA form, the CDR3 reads TGTGCCAGCAGCCACGTTTACTCCCCTATCGATCAGCCCCAGCATTTT.

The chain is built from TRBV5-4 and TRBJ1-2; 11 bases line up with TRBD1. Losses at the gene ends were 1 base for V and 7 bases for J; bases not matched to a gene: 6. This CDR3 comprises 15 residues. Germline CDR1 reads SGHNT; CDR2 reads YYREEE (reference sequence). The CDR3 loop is CASSLSWTGGGGYTF. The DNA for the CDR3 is TGTGCCAGCAGCTTGTCTTGGACAGGGGGCGGTGGCTACACCTTC.

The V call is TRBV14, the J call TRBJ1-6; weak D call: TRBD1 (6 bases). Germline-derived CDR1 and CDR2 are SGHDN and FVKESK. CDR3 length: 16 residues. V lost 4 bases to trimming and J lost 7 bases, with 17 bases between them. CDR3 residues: CASSLLQGVVNSPLHF. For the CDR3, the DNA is TGTGCCAGCAGCCTTCTACAGGGTGTCGTCAATTCACCCCTCCACTTT.

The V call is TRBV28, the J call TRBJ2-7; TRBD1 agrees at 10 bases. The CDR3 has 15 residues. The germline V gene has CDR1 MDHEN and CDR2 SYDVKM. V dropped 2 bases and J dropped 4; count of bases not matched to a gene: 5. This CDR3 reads CASSLPGTGVYEQYF. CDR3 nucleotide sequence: TGTGCCAGCAGTTTACCCGGGACAGGGGTATACGAGCAGTACTTC. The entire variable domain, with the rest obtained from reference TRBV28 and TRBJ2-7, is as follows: DVKVTQSSRYLVKRTGEKVFLECVQDMDHENMFWYRQDPGLGLRLIYFSYDVKMKEKGDIPEGYSVSREKKERFSLILESASTNQTSMYLCASSLPGTGVYEQYFGPGTRLTVT.

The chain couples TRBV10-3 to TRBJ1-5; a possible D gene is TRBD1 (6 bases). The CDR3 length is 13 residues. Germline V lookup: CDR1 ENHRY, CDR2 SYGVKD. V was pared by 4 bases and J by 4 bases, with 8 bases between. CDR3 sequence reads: CAISGTENQPQHF. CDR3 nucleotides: TGTGCCATCAGTGGGACAGAAAATCAGCCCCAGCATTTT.

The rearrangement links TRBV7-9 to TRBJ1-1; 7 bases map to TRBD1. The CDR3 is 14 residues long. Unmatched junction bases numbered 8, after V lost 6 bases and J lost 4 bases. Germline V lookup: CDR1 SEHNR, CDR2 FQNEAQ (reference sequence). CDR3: CASRSEPGGTEAFF. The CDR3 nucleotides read TGTGCCAGCAGGTCCGAGCCAGGGGGCACTGAAGCTTTCTTT.

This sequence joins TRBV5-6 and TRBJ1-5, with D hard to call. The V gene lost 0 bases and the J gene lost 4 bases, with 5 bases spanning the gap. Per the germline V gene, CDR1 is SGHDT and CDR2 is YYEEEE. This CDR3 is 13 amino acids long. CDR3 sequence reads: CASSLGLNQPQHF. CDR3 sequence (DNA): TGTGCCAGCAGCTTGGGGCTTAATCAGCCCCAGCATTTT.